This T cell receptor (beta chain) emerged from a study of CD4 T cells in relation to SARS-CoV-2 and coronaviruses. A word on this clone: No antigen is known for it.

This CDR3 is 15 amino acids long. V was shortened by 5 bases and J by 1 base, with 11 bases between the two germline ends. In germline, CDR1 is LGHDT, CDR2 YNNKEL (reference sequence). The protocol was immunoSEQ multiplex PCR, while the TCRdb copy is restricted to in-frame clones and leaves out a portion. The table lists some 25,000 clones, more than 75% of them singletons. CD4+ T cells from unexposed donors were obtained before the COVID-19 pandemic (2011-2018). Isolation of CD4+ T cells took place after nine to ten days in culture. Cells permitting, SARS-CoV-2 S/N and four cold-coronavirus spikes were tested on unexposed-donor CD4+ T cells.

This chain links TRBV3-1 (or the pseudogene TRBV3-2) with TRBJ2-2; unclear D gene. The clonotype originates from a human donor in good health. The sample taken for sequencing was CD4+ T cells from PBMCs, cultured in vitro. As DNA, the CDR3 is TGTGCCAGCAGCGTGTTTGGGATGAACACCGGGGAGCTGTTTTTT. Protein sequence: CASSVFGMNTGELFF.